This T cell receptor (beta chain) was found in a study of shared clonotypes between healthy human individuals. As to this clone: As yet, its antigen is unknown.

Whole-study findings and limits: The study found about 5% of naive CD4 clonotypes shared across four donors.

All donors were healthy HIV-negative adults lacking recent acute infections or vaccinations. The table came from immunoSEQ multiplex PCR; TCRdb's copy has only in-frame clones and leaves some out. The sample lists roughly 2,500,000 clones; over 85% were seen once. The CDR3 is made up of 14 amino acids. Trimming took off 4 bases at V and 4 bases at J, with 13 bases between the two ends. Per the germline V gene, CDR1 is SNHLY and CDR2 is FYNNEI. The chain couples TRBV2 to TRBJ1-1; D gene unclear. The sequence came from a man younger than 35 in good health. Some clones in this sample may be carry-over from other donors' samples. The sample comprised naive CD4+ T cells from PBMCs. The subset denotes: CD45RA+ positively selected. The CDR3 DNA reads as TGTGCCAGCAGTGTGAATCCACTGGGCACTGAAGCTTTCTTT. Amino acid sequence: CASSVNPLGTEAFF.